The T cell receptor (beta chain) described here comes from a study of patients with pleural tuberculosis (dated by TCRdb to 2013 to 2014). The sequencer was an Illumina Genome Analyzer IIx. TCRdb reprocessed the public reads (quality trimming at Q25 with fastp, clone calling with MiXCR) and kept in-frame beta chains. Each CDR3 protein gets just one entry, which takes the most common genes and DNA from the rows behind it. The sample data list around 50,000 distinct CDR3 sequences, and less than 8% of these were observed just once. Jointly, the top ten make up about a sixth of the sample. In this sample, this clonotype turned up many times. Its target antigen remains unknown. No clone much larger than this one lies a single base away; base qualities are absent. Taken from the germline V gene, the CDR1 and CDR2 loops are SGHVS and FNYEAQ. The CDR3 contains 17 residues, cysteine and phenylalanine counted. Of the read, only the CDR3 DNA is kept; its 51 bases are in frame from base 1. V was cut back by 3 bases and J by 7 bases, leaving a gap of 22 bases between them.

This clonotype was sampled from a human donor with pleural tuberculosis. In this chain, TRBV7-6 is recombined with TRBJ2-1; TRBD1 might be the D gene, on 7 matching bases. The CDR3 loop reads CASSFWQGGTLTNEQFF. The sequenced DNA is TGTGCCAGCAGCTTTTGGCAGGGGGGAACCCTTACAAATGAGCAGTTCTTC.